Listed below are T cell receptor beta chains from one sample, sequenced in a study of cytomegalovirus exposure and HLA in healthy donors. Assay used: immunoSEQ multiplex PCR; TCRdb lists only in-frame clones, some missing. The table records about 150,000 clones, 80% of them present only once. Sequencing input: PBMCs. The receptors shown here come from a woman aged 25 to 39 in good health and CMV-seronegative. Both conserved end residues are part of each CDR3. Each record gives: CDR3 length, J gene, clone size, V gene, D gene, CDR3 DNA, CDR3 protein. The D gene is left open where the match is weak. The size entry is marked missing in some rows and otherwise reads once, few, many or a size class.

16 TRBJ2-2 . TRBV9 . TGTGCCAGCAGCGTAGGTACGGTCGGAGGGGTCGGGGAGCTGTTTTTT CASSVGTVGGVGELFF
12 TRBJ1-5 . TRBV19 . TGTGCCAGTTCGAACGCGAATCAGCCCCAGCATTTT CASSNANQPQHF
15 TRBJ1-2 . TRBV6-1 TRBD1 TGTGCCAGCAGTGAACGACAGGGTGAAGGCTATGGCTACACCTTC CASSERQGEGYGYTF
16 TRBJ2-5 few TRBV2 TRBD2 TGTGCCAGCAGTCAAGGACTAGCGGGAGGAGGCGAGACCCAGTACTTC CASSQGLAGGGETQYF
16 TRBJ2-6 . TRBV19 TRBD1 TGTGCCAGTAGTACAGACAGGGTGGCTGGGGCCAACGTCCTGACTTTC CASSTDRVAGANVLTF
14 TRBJ1-2 . TRBV7-9 . TGTGCCAGCAGCTTAGAGCACTCAGGGCGTGGCTACACCTTC CASSLEHSGRGYTF
12 TRBJ2-2 . TRBV18 . TGTGCCAGCTCACCGGAGTCCGGGGAGCTGTTTTTT CASSPESGELFF
13 TRBJ1-2 . TRBV6-1 . TGTGCCAGCACTACCACGGGAGGTTATGGCTACACCTTC CASTTTGGYGYTF
20 TRBJ1-5 once TRBV5-8 TRBD1 TGTGCCAGCAGCTTGGCGTGGGGGACAGGAGCACACTATAGCAATCAGCCCCAGCATTTT CASSLAWGTGAHYSNQPQHF
14 TRBJ2-4 . TRBV27 . TGTGCCAGCAGTTCGTTATTGGCCAAAAACATTCAGTACTTC CASSSLLAKNIQYF
15 TRBJ2-5 . TRBV19 TRBD2 TGTGCCAGTAGTATAGTGGGACTAGCGGAAGAGACCCAGTACTTC CASSIVGLAEETQYF
16 TRBJ2-2 . TRBV5-1 TRBD2 TGCGCCAGCAGCTTTAGCGGGGGGGAACAGACCGGGGAGCTGTTTTTT CASSFSGGEQTGELFF
16 TRBJ2-3 . TRBV6-4 . TGTGCCAGCAGGGGGGGAGGCGGAACTAGCACAGATACGCAGTATTTT CASRGGGGTSTDTQYF
14 TRBJ2-5 once TRBV6-5 . TGTGCCAGCAGTTTGAGGGACTTCAAAGAGACCCAGTACTTC CASSLRDFKETQYF
14 TRBJ2-7 . TRBV30 TRBD1 TGTGCCTGTGCCGACAGGGGGCCGGTTGGCAAGCAGTACTTC CACADRGPVGKQYF
16 TRBJ2-7 . TRBV9 TRBD2 TGTGCCAGCAGCGTAGGGGGTGGGGCGGGGGACTACGAGCAGTACTTC CASSVGGGAGDYEQYF
13 TRBJ1-2 . TRBV28 . TGTGCCAGCAGTTTGACGGGGGGCTATGGCTACACCTTC CASSLTGGYGYTF
16 TRBJ2-1 . TRBV18 . TGTGCCAGCTCACTAAGACAGCCCAAAGGGTACAATGAGCAGTTCTTC CASSLRQPKGYNEQFF
16 TRBJ1-2 . TRBV6-5 TRBD1 TGTGCCAGCAGTTTTAGACAGGGGGCGTATAGCTATGGCTACACCTTC CASSFRQGAYSYGYTF
14 TRBJ2-2 . TRBV4-2 . TGTGCCAGCAGCCAAGTCAACGGGGCCGGGGAGCTGTTTTTT CASSQVNGAGELFF
16 TRBJ2-3 . TRBV29-1 TRBD2 TGCAGCGTCGACCCGGGACTAGCGGGAGCCATAGATACGCAGTATTTT CSVDPGLAGAIDTQYF
13 TRBJ2-7 . TRBV28 . TGTGCCAGCAGTCCCCCTCTCTCCTACGAGCAGTACTTC CASSPPLSYEQYF
15 TRBJ1-1 . TRBV12-5 . TGTGCTAGTGCCCCAAGACAGGCTGGGAACACTGAAGCTTTCTTT CASAPRQAGNTEAFF
12 TRBJ1-2 . TRBV5-1 . TGCGCCAGCAGCCCGACCTCGGGTGGCTACACCTTC CASSPTSGGYTF
16 TRBJ2-3 . TRBV18 TRBD2 TGTGCCAGCTCACCACGAGCGGGGGCAACCACAGATACGCAGTATTTT CASSPRAGATTDTQYF
16 TRBJ2-5 . TRBV6-5 TRBD1 TGTGCCAGCAGTTTCGCGACAGGGGTTAGGGGAGAGACCCAGTACTTC CASSFATGVRGETQYF
15 TRBJ1-5 . TRBV2 . TGTGCCAGCAGTGACCGATCGGGAAGGGATCAGCCCCAGCATTTT CASSDRSGRDQPQHF
14 TRBJ2-5 once TRBV7-3 . TGTGCCAGCAGCCCGATGGCACACCAAGAGACCCAGTACTTC CASSPMAHQETQYF
14 TRBJ2-2 . TRBV10-2 . TGCGCCAGCAGCGCTTACAGGGTTGCCGGGGAGCTGTTTTTT CASSAYRVAGELFF
14 TRBJ1-1 . TRBV18 . TGTGCCAGCTCACCAGTGATATCAGGGGCTGAAGCTTTCTTT CASSPVISGAEAFF
13 TRBJ1-2 few TRBV2 TRBD1 TGTGCCAGCAGTCTTGACAGGGCGGATGGCTACACCTTC CASSLDRADGYTF
16 TRBJ2-3 . TRBV5-1 TRBD2 TGCGCCAGCAGCTTAGTGACTAGCCAAAGCACAGATACGCAGTATTTT CASSLVTSQSTDTQYF
15 TRBJ2-3 . TRBV5-1 TRBD2 TGCGCCAGCTCCTATAGCGGGCAGAGCACAGATACGCAGTATTTT CASSYSGQSTDTQYF
15 TRBJ1-2 once TRBV5-1 . TGCGCCAGCAGCCCCCAGAGACAGAGTGTCTATGGCTACACCTTC CASSPQRQSVYGYTF
13 TRBJ1-1 . TRBV11-2 . TGTGCCAGCAGCTTATTCGTGAACACTGAAGCTTTCTTT CASSLFVNTEAFF
15 TRBJ2-5 once TRBV4-1 TRBD2 TGCGCCAGCAGCCAAGTTGGCGGGGGGGAGGAGACCCAGTACTTC CASSQVGGGEETQYF
15 TRBJ1-5 . TRBV7-2 . TGTGCCAGCAGCCCGACACTGGGGGAGGATCAGCCCCAGCATTTT CASSPTLGEDQPQHF
12 TRBJ2-7 few TRBV6-1 . TGTGCCAGCAGTGACAGCTCCTACGAGCAGTACTTC CASSDSSYEQYF
15 TRBJ1-1 . TRBV5-1 . TGCGCCAGCAGCTTGGCTACGACAGGGAACACTGAAGCTTTCTTT CASSLATTGNTEAFF
14 TRBJ2-5 . TRBV7-2 . TGTGCCAGCAGCCCCTCCTTCGGGGAAGAGACCCAGTACTTC CASSPSFGEETQYF
15 TRBJ2-1 . TRBV19 TRBD2 TGTGCCAGTAGTAAGGCGGGAGGGGTTATCAATGAGCAGTTCTTC CASSKAGGVINEQFF
15 TRBJ2-1 . TRBV7-3 TRBD2 TGTGCCAGCAGCTTAGGGCTAGCGGGAGTCGATGAGCAGTTCTTC CASSLGLAGVDEQFF
16 TRBJ2-1 . TRBV4-2 . TGTGCCAGCAGCCAAGATCTGCGGGTGCTGTACAATGAGCAGTTCTTC CASSQDLRVLYNEQFF
11 TRBJ2-3 once TRBV28 . TGTGCCAGCAGTATCAAAGATACGCAGTATTTT CASSIKDTQYF
15 TRBJ2-1 . TRBV7-3 . TGTGCCAGCAGTTGGGACTCCTCGACCTACAATGAGCAGTTCTTC CASSWDSSTYNEQFF
16 TRBJ2-5 . TRBV27 TRBD1 TGTGCCAGCAGCGCGGCAGGGGGCAGAAGGCAAGAGACCCAGTACTTC CASSAAGGRRQETQYF
11 TRBJ1-1 . TRBV29-1 . TGCAGCGTTCTACTTCAGGGCAGAGCTTTCTTT CSVLLQGRAFF
14 TRBJ2-5 . TRBV19 TRBD1 TGTGCCAGTAGTCCGGGCGGGACAGGGGTGACCCAGTACTTC CASSPGGTGVTQYF
16 TRBJ1-2 once TRBV7-2 . TGTGCCAGCAGCTTAGACCCTTCGGGCGGGGCGAGGGGCTACACCTTC CASSLDPSGGARGYTF
15 TRBJ1-2 . TRBV5-8 . TGTGCCAGCAGCTCTATGACAGGACCAAGAGGGGGCTACACCTTC CASSSMTGPRGGYTF
11 TRBJ1-2 . TRBV20-1 . TGCAGTGCTGCGGATAACTATGGCTACACCTTC CSAADNYGYTF
14 TRBJ1-2 . TRBV5-1 TRBD1 TGCGCCAGCAGTATACAGGGGGCGGACTATGGCTACACCTTC CASSIQGADYGYTF
14 TRBJ1-2 . TRBV4-3 . TGCGCCAGCAGCCAACTGACAGGCAACTATGGCTACACCTTC CASSQLTGNYGYTF
13 TRBJ2-1 . TRBV7-9 . TGTGCCAGCGTATCTAGCGTGGGCAATGAGCAGTTCTTC CASVSSVGNEQFF
14 TRBJ2-3 . TRBV6-6 . TGTGCCAGCAGTCTTAGCGGTCGCACAGATACGCAGTATTTT CASSLSGRTDTQYF
12 TRBJ1-2 . TRBV7-9 TRBD1 TGTGCCAGCAGCGACAGGGGCTATGGCTACACCTTC CASSDRGYGYTF
15 TRBJ2-7 . TRBV4-1 TRBD2 TGCGCCAGCAGCCAAGGTTCTAGCGGGTGGTACGAGCAGTACTTC CASSQGSSGWYEQYF
16 TRBJ2-1 . TRBV11-3 TRBD2 TGTGCCAGCAGCGCCACTAGCGGGGGGACTTACAATGAGCAGTTCTTC CASSATSGGTYNEQFF